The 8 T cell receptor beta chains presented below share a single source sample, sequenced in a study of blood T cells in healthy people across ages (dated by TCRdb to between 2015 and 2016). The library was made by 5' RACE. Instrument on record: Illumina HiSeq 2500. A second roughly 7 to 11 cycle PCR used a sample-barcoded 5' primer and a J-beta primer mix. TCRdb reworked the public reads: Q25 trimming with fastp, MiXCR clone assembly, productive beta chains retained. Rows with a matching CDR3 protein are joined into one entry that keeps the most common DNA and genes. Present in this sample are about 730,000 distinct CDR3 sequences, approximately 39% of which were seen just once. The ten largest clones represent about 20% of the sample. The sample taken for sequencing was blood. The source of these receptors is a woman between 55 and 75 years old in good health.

This CDR3 is CASSTQTSEETQYF. CDR3 DNA sequence: TGTGCCAGCAGTACCCAGACTAGCGAGGAGACCCAGTACTTC. The rearrangement uses TRBV12-3 or TRBV12-4 and TRBJ2-5; 8 bases fit TRBD2. The CDR3 length is 14 residues. The junction had 7 bases not matched to a gene; V was cut back by 5 bases and J by 5 bases.

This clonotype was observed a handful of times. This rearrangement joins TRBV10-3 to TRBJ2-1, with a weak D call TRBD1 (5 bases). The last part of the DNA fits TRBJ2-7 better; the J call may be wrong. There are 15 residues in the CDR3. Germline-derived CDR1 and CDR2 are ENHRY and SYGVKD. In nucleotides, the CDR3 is TGTGCCATCAGTGACAGGGAAAGCTCCTACAATGAGCAGTACTTC. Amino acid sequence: CAISDRESSYNEQYF.

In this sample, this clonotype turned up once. For the CDR3, the DNA is TGTGCCAGCAATCGGGGCCCAGGGAAGAGTGTAGGCTCCTACAATGAGCAGTTCTTC. It codes for CASNRGPGKSVGSYNEQFF. The chain joins TRBV11-2 to TRBJ2-1; D possibly uses TRBD1 or TRBD2 (5 bases each). V dropped 7 bases and J dropped 0 bases, with 25 bases sitting between them. Per germline, CDR1 SGHAT and CDR2 FQNNGV. The CDR3 runs to 19 residues.

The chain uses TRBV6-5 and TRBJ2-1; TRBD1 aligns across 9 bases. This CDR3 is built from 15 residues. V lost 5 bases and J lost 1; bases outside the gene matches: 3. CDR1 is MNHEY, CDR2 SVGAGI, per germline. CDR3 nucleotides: TGTGCCAGCAGTGAACAGGGGGCATCCTACAATGAGCAGTTCTTC. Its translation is CASSEQGASYNEQFF.

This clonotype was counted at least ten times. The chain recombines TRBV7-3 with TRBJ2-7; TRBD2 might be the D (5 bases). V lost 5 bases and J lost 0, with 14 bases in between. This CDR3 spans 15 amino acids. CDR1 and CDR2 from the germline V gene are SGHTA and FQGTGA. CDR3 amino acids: CASSESGTTSYEQYF. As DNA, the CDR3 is TGTGCCAGCAGCGAGAGCGGAACTACCTCCTACGAGCAGTACTTC. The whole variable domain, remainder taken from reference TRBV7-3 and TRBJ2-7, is GAGVSQTPSNKVTEKGKYVELRCDPISGHTALYWYRQSLGQGPEFLIYFQGTGAADDSGLPNDRFFAVRPEGSVSTLKIQRTERGDSAVYLCASSESGTTSYEQYFGPGTRLTVT.

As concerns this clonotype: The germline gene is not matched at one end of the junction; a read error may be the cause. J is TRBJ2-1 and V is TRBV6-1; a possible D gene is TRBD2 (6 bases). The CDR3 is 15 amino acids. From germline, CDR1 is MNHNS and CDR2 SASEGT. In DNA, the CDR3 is TGTGCCAGCACGGGACTCCTAGACTCCTGCAATGAGCAGTTCTTC. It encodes CASTGLLDSCNEQFF.

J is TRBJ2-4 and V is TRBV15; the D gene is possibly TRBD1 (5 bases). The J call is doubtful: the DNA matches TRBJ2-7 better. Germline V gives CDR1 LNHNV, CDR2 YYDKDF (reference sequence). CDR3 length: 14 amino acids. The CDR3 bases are TGTGCCACCAGCACTCCCAGGGTTTTAGGCGAGCAGTACTTC. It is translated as CATSTPRVLGEQYF.

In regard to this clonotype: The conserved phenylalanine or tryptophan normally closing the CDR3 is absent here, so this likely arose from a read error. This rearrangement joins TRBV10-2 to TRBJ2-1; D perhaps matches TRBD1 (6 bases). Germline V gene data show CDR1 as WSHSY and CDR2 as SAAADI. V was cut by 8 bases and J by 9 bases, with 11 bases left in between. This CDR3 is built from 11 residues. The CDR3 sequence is CASEGETEQFL. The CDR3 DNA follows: TGCGCCAGCGAGGGGGAGACTGAGCAGTTCTTA.